This TCR beta chain was captured by sequencing in a study of identical twins. General observations from the study: Invariant MAIT and iNKT cells may have partly biased zero-insertion analyses. Within cord blood, abundant beta clonotypes carried fewer insertions, but memory repertoires showed no such trend. The models systematically underestimated how much out-of-frame TCR alpha was shared in monozygotic twins.

One entry per CDR3 protein results from TCRdb running MiXCR on the 5' RACE reads. The sample comprises nearly 650,000 distinct CDR3 sequences, about 7.1% of which are singletons, and 1.5% to 2% rests with the top ten. This clonotype showed up many times. The antigen remains undetermined. Per germline, CDR1 MDHEN and CDR2 SYDVKM. J was trimmed by 8 bases and V by 6 bases; bases with no gene match: 16. The CDR3 consists of 16 residues. In addition, the sample was reused for a study of yellow fever vaccine responses in identical twins. That source reports: Twins' vaccine T cell responses reportedly seemed partly convergent and partly personalized.

This TCR was sampled from a woman younger than 35 in good health. The specimen was PBMCs. The J gene is TRBJ2-1, the V gene TRBV28, with 7 nucleotides matching TRBD1. As DNA, the CDR3 is TGTGCCAGCAGACACACTATAATGACAGGGATTCATGAGCAGTTCTTC. Translation: CASRHTIMTGIHEQFF.